These 4 T cell receptor beta chains came from one sample sequenced in a study of blood T cell repertoires in COVID-19. The data were produced by immunoSEQ multiplex PCR, yet TCRdb's version contains in-frame clones alone and is incomplete. The sample comprises over 85,000 clones, about nine tenths of which are singletons, and 4.5% to 6% rests with the top ten. Sequencing was performed on peripheral blood. These receptors came from a woman of 80 years or more with acute or convalescent COVID-19.

The CDR3 sequence: CASSQEVAENIQYF. The CDR3 nucleotides are TGCGCCAGCAGCCAAGAGGTGGCCGAAAACATTCAGTACTTC. The V gene is TRBV4-1, the J gene TRBJ2-4; D is unclear. CDR3 length: 14 residues. V gave up 0 bases and J gave up 5 bases, with 8 bases separating them. CDR1 is MGHRA, CDR2 YSYEKL, per germline.

This chain links TRBV9 with TRBJ2-3; the match to TRBD2 covers 8 bases. Trimming cost V 4 bases and J 7 bases; bases outside gene matches: 17. The V gene's germline CDR1 is SGDLS and CDR2 YYNGEE. This CDR3 contains 17 residues. The CDR3 DNA sequence: TGTGCCAGCAGCCTCATCCCAAGCGGGGGCCCCCTTAATACGCAGTATTTT. Its protein is CASSLIPSGGPLNTQYF.

The rearrangement joins TRBV28 to TRBJ2-7; 9 bases are shared with TRBD1. Per the germline V gene, CDR1 is MDHEN and CDR2 is SYDVKM. The CDR3 has 14 residues. J lost 6 bases, V lost 7 bases, and 10 bases had no gene match. CDR3 protein: CASIQSGTGPEQYF. CDR3 nucleotide sequence: TGTGCCAGCATTCAATCCGGGACAGGGCCCGAGCAGTACTTC. The variable domain in full, with the rest retrieved from reference TRBV28 and TRBJ2-7, is DVKVTQSSRYLVKRTGEKVFLECVQDMDHENMFWYRQDPGLGLRLIYFSYDVKMKEKGDIPEGYSVSREKKERFSLILESASTNQTSMYLCASIQSGTGPEQYFGPGTRLTVT.

As to this clone: This same CDR3 is encoded by further DNA sequences in the sample. The chain uses TRBV10-3 and TRBJ1-5; D ambiguous. The CDR3 spans 14 residues. The germline gives CDR1 ENHRY, CDR2 SYGVKD. Trimming stripped 0 bases from V and 2 bases from J, with 5 bases between. The CDR3 bases are TGTGCCATCAGTGAGTCGGGCGGCAATCAGCCCCAGCATTTT. Encoded protein: CAISESGGNQPQHF.